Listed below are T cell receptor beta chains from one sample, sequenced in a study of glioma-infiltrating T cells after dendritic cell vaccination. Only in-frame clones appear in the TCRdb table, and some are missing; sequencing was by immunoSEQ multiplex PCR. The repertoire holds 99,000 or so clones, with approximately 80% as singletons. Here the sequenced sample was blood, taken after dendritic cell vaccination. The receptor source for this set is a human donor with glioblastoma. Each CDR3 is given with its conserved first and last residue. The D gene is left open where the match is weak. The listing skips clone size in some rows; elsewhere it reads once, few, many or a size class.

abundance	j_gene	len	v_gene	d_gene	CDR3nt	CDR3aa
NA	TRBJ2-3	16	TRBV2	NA	TGTGCCAGCCACGAGGTTGACGGATTTCGGACAGATACGCAGTATTTT	CASHEVDGFRTDTQYF
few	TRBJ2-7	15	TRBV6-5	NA	TGTGCCAGCAGTTACTTTTTTCAAGACAGCTACGAGCAGTACTTC	CASSYFFQDSYEQYF
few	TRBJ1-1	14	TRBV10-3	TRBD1	TGTGCCATCGGTCTAGGGACAGACAACACTGAAGCTTTCTTT	CAIGLGTDNTEAFF
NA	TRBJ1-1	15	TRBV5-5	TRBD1	TGTGCCAGCAGCCCAGTCGGGACAGGGAACACTGAAGCTTTCTTT	CASSPVGTGNTEAFF
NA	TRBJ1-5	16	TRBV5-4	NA	TGTGCCAGCAGCTTCGGGGGGCCAAATAGCAATCAGCCCCAGCATTTT	CASSFGGPNSNQPQHF
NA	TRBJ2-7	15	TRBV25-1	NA	TGTGCCAGCAGTGAATTTGAGGCCGGGAAATACGAGCAGTACTTC	CASSEFEAGKYEQYF
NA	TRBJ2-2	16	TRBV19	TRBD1	TGTGCCAGTAGAAGGTCGGCAGGGGGCGGCACCGGGGAGCTGTTTTTT	CASRRSAGGGTGELFF
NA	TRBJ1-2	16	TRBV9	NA	TGTGCCAGCAGCGTAGCTAAGGCGGGGGGATCCTATGGCTACACCTTC	CASSVAKAGGSYGYTF
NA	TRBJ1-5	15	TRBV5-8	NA	TGTGCCAGCAGTTCCGGGACACGGAGGAATCAGCCCCAGCATTTT	CASSSGTRRNQPQHF
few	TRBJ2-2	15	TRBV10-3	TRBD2	TGTGCCATCAGGCAGAGCGGGGTGAACACCGGGGAGCTGTTTTTT	CAIRQSGVNTGELFF
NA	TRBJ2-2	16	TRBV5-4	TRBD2	TGTGCCAGCAGCGACCTGACTAGCGGATACACCGGGGAGCTGTTTTTT	CASSDLTSGYTGELFF
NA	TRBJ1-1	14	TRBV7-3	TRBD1	TGTGCCAGCAGCTTGGCCTCAGGGGGCACTGAAGCTTTCTTT	CASSLASGGTEAFF
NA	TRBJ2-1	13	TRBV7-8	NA	TGTGCCAGCAGTGCGACCGGACTATCGGAGCAGTTCTTC	CASSATGLSEQFF
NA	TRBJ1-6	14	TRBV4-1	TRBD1	TGCGCCAGCAGAGGGACAGGGAGTAATTCACCCCTCCACTTT	CASRGTGSNSPLHF
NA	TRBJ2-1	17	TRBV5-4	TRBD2	TGTGCCAGCAGCTTGGGTGCGGGAGGGCCAACCTACAATGAGCAGTTCTTC	CASSLGAGGPTYNEQFF
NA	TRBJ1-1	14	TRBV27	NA	TGTGCCAGCAGCGACGGGGGAAGGGACGCTGAAGCTTTCTTT	CASSDGGRDAEAFF
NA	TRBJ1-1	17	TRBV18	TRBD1	TGTGCCAGCTCACCCAGACCGATACCCACCGGGACAGGGGAAGCTTTCTTT	CASSPRPIPTGTGEAFF
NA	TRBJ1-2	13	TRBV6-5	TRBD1	TGTGCCAGCAGTCAATCAGGGGGCCATGGCTACACCTTC	CASSQSGGHGYTF
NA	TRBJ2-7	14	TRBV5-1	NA	TGCGCCAGCAGTAGCACCGGGACAACCTACGAGCAGTACTTC	CASSSTGTTYEQYF
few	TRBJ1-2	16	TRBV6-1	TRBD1	TGTGCCAGCAGTAAAGACAGGGGGCACATAAACTATGGCTACACCTTC	CASSKDRGHINYGYTF
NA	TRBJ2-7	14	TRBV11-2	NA	TGTGCCAGCAGCACGCGTCCTAGCAGCTACGAGCAGTACTTC	CASSTRPSSYEQYF
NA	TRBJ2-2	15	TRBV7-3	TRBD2	TGTGCCAGCAGCTTGGGACTAGCGGGGGCCGGGGAGCTGTTTTTT	CASSLGLAGAGELFF
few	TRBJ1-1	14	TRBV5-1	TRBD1	TGCGCCAGCAGCTTAGCAGGGGGCGCGGCTGAAGCTTTCTTT	CASSLAGGAAEAFF
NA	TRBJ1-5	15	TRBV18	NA	TGTGCCAGCTCATCGGACGGGACACGCAATCAGCCCCAGCATTTT	CASSSDGTRNQPQHF
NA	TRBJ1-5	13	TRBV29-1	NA	TGCAGCGCCAGACGGGGAGCCGGAGAGCCCCAGCATTTT	CSARRGAGEPQHF
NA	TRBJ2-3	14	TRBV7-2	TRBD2	TGTGCCAGCTTGGGCGGGGGATACACAGATACGCAGTATTTT	CASLGGGYTDTQYF
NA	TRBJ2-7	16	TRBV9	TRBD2	TGTGCCAGCAGCCCCCGTTTAGCGGGAACCGCGTACGAGCAGTACTTC	CASSPRLAGTAYEQYF
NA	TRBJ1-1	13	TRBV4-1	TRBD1	TGCGCCAGCAGCCTAAACAGGGGCACTGAAGCTTTCTTT	CASSLNRGTEAFF
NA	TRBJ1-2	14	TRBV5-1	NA	TGCGCCAGCAGCCTGGACAGCGGGATCTATGGCTACACCTTC	CASSLDSGIYGYTF
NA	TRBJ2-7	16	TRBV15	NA	TGTGCCACCAGCAGAGATAGATCGGCAGGGCGATACGAGCAGTACTTC	CATSRDRSAGRYEQYF
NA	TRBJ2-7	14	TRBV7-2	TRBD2	TGTGCCAGCAGCCAGGGACTAGCAATCCACGAGCAGTACTTC	CASSQGLAIHEQYF
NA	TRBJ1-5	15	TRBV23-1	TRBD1	TGCGCCAGCAGTCAACCGACAGGGGTAGGGCAGCCCCAGCATTTT	CASSQPTGVGQPQHF
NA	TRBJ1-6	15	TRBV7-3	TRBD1	TGTGCCAGCAGCCCCACTGGGACAGGAGGATCACCCCTCCACTTT	CASSPTGTGGSPLHF
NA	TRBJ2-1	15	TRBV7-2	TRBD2	TGTGCCAGCACCCTAAAGGCTAGCGGGAGTCGTGAGCAGTTCTTC	CASTLKASGSREQFF
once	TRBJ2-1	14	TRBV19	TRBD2	TGTGCCAGTAGTCGGTCTTGGGGGGGCAATGAGCAGTTCTTC	CASSRSWGGNEQFF
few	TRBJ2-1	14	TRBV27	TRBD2	TGTGCCAGCAGTACCCAACTAGCGGCGAATGAGCAGTTCTTC	CASSTQLAANEQFF
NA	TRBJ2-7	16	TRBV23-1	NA	TGCGCCAGCAGTCAACCAGGGCGCCCGGGCTCCTACGAGCAGTACTTC	CASSQPGRPGSYEQYF
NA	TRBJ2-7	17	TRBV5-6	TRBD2	TGTGCCAGCAGCTTAGCCGGGACTAGAGGGGAATCGGGTGAGCAGTACTTC	CASSLAGTRGESGEQYF
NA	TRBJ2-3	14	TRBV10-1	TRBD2	TGCGCCAGCAGTGCAAGCGGGGGGTCGGCCTCGCAGTATTTT	CASSASGGSASQYF
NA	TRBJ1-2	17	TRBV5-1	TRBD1	TGCGCCAGCAGCGTCTTTCTTCCGGGACAGGGTTTCTACGGCTACACCTTC	CASSVFLPGQGFYGYTF
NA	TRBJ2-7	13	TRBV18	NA	TGTGCCAGCGCCATAATAGCGGATTACGAGCAGTACTTC	CASAIIADYEQYF
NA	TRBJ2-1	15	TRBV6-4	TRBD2	TGTGCCAGCAGTGTCCTAGCGGGGGCCTACAATGAGCAGTTCTTC	CASSVLAGAYNEQFF
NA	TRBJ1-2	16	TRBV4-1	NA	TGCGCCAGCAGCCAAGATGGGGCAGGTGGTCTCTATGGCTACACCTTC	CASSQDGAGGLYGYTF